This T cell receptor beta chain is drawn from a study of T cell responses to AZD1222 COVID-19 vaccine. The V segment lost 5 bases and the J segment 8 bases; nucleotides outside the gene matches: 7. Germline V gene data show CDR1 as MNHEY and CDR2 as SVGAGI. CDR3 size: 14 residues. Here immunoSEQ multiplex PCR was the method, and the copy in TCRdb shows in-frame clones only, minus some. Altogether roughly 140,000 clones are present, about 91% being singletons, with the ten largest covering around 15%. The specimen was peripheral blood, collected on day 0 of AZD1222 vaccination. The sequence came from an adult in good health. The chain recombines TRBV6-5 with TRBJ1-3, with TRBD1 identical over 9 bases. The CDR3 loop is CASSPPGQGHTIYF. The CDR3 DNA reads TGTGCCAGCAGTCCCCCGGGACAGGGACACACCATATATTTT.